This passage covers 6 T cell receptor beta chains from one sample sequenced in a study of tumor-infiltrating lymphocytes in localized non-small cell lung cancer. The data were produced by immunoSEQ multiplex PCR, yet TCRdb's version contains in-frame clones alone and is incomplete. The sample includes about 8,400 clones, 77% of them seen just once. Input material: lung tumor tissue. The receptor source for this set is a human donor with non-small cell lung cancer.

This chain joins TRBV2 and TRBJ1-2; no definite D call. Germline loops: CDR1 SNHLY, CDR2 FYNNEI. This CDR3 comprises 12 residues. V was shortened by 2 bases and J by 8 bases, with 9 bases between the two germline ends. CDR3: CASSENRGGYTF. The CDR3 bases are TGTGCCAGCAGTGAAAATCGAGGGGGCTACACCTTC.

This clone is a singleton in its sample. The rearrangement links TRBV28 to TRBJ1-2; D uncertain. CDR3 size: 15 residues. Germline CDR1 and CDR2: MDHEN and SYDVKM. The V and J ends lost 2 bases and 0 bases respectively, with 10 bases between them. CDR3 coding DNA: TGTGCCAGCAGTTTAGGCGGGGTCTCTAACTATGGCTACACCTTC. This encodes CASSLGGVSNYGYTF.

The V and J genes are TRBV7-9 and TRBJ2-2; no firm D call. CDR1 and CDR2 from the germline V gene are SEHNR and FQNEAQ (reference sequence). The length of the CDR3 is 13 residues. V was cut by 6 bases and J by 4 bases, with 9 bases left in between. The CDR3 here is CASRYSFTGELFF. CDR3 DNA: TGTGCCAGCAGGTACAGCTTCACCGGGGAGCTGTTTTTT.

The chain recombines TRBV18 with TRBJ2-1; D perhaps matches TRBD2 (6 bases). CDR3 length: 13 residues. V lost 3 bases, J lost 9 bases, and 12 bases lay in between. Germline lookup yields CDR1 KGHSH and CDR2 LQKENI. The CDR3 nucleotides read TGTGCCAGCTCACCCTCCCGGGACTTTGAGCAGTTCTTC. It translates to CASSPSRDFEQFF.

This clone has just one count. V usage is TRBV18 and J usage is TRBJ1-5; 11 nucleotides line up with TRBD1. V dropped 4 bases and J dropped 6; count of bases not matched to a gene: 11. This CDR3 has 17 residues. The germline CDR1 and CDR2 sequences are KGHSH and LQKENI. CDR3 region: CASSLTAPGQGGQPQHF. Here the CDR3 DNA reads TGTGCCAGCTCACTGACAGCACCGGGACAGGGGGGTCAGCCCCAGCATTTT. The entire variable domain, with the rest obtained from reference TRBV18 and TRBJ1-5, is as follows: NAGVMQNPRHLVRRRGQEARLRCSPMKGHSHVYWYRQLPEEGLKFMVYLQKENIIDESGMPKERFSAEFPKEGPSILRIQQVVRGDSAAYFCASSLTAPGQGGQPQHFGDGTRLSIL.

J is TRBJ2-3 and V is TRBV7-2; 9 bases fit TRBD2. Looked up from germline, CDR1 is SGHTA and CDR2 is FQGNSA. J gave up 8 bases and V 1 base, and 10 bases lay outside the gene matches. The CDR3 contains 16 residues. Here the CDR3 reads CASSLVGREGLGTQYF. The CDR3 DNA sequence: TGTGCCAGCAGCTTAGTAGGGCGGGAGGGCCTCGGTACGCAGTATTTT.